This T cell receptor (beta chain) was recorded in a study of glioma-infiltrating T cells after dendritic cell vaccination. This sample's time point: after dendritic cell vaccination, including at tumor progression/relapse. TCRdb's table, derived via immunoSEQ multiplex PCR, lists solely in-frame clones and lacks some. The table records 60,000 or so clones, 86% of them present only once. The CDR3 totals 13 residues. The germline CDR1 and CDR2 sequences are SGHTA and FQGNSA. Between the trimmed V and J ends, which lost 8 bases and 10 bases, there was a span of 18 bases. The rearrangement joins TRBV7-2 to TRBJ2-1, with D maybe TRBD1 (6 bases). This sample comprised blood, obtained after dendritic cell vaccination. The source is a human donor with glioblastoma. CDR3 nucleotides: TGTGCCAGCCGGCCAAGGGGGAATTGGGAGCAGTTCTTC. This encodes CASRPRGNWEQFF.